This T cell receptor beta chain was sequenced for a study of blood T cell repertoires in COVID-19. Generated by immunoSEQ multiplex PCR, the TCRdb table keeps only in-frame clones and is missing some. The data show 140,000 to 150,000 clones, roughly 87% seen once. This CDR3 has 13 residues. Per the germline V gene, CDR1 is SGHRS and CDR2 is YFSETQ. The V end lost 0 bases, the J end lost 5 bases, and 6 bases lay between the germline ends. The V call is TRBV5-1, the J call TRBJ2-1, with D hard to call. The receptor comes from a woman in her thirties or forties who had been exposed to COVID-19. Material: PBMCs or T cells enriched from blood (not recorded which). The CDR3 sequence: CASSLDSHNEQFF. The CDR3 coding sequence is TGCGCCAGCAGCTTGGACTCTCACAATGAGCAGTTCTTC.